The present T cell receptor (beta chain) was sequenced within a study of shared clonotypes between healthy human individuals. Study-wide context: Three plates each covered CD4 naive and memory; CD8 naive two, CD8 memory one.

The J segment lost 6 bases and the V segment lost 6 bases, leaving 9 bases of the junction unmatched. From germline, CDR1 is MNHNS and CDR2 SASEGT. The CDR3 covers 15 residues. Repertoires were generated with immunoSEQ multiplex PCR, while TCRdb's copy carries only in-frame clones and drops some. Here the sample spans roughly 2.1 million clones, approximately 94% being singletons. Terminally differentiated effector memory CD45RA+ cells were left out of the naive CD8 fraction, which was CD45RO-negative and positively selected for CCR7. The specimen sequenced was naive CD8+ T cells from PBMCs. The rearrangement joins TRBV6-1 to TRBJ2-1; 9 bases map to TRBD2. The sequence came from a man aged 18-30 years in good health. Some clones in this sample may be carry-over from other donors' samples. The CDR3: CASRAGLAASNEQFF. The CDR3 region has the DNA TGTGCCAGCAGGGCGGGACTAGCTGCTTCCAATGAGCAGTTCTTC.